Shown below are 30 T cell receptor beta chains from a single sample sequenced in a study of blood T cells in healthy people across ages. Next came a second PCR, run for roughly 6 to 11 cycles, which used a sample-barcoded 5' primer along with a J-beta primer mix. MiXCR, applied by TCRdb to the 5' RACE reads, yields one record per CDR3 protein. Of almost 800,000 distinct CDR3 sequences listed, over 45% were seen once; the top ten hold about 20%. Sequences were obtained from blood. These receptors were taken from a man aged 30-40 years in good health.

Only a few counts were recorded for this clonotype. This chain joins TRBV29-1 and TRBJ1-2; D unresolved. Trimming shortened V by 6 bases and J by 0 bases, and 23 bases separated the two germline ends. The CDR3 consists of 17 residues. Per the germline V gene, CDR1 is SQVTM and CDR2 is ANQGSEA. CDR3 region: CSVEGGTQRSANYGYTF. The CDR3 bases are TGCAGCGTCGAGGGAGGAACCCAGAGGAGCGCTAACTATGGCTACACCTTC.

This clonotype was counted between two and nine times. CDR3 DNA sequence: TGTGCCAGCAGCTTTAACCAGGCTGTCCAAGAGACCCAGTACTTC. Translation gives CASSFNQAVQETQYF. The chain combines TRBV7-2 with TRBJ2-5; unclear D gene. V shed 3 bases and J shed 1 base, with 12 bases lying between them. The CDR3 loop spans 15 amino acids. Germline V CDR1 and CDR2: SGHTA, FQGNSA.

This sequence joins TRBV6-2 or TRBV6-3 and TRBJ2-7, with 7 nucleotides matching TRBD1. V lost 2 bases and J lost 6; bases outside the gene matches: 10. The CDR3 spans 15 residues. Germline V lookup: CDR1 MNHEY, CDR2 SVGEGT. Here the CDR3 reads CASSYRTGRDGEQYF. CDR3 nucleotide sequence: TGTGCCAGCAGTTACCGGACAGGCCGTGACGGCGAGCAGTACTTC.

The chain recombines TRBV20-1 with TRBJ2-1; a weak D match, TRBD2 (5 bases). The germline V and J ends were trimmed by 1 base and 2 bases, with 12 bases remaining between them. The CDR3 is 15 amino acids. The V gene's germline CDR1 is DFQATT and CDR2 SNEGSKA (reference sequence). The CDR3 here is CSARVPGRTYNEQFF. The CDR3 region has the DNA TGCAGTGCTAGAGTACCGGGGAGAACCTACAATGAGCAGTTCTTC.

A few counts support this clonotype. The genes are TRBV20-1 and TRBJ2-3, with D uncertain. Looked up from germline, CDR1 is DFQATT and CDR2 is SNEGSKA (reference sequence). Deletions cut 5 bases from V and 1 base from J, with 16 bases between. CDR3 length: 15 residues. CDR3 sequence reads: CSAGSRHVGTDTQYF. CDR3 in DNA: TGCAGTGCTGGGTCCCGGCATGTCGGCACAGATACGCAGTATTTT.

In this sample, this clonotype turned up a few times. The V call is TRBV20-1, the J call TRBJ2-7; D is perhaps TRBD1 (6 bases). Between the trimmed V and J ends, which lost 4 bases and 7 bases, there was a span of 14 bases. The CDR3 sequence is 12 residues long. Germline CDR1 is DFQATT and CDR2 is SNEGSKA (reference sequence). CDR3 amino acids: CSANLQGNEQYF. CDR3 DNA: TGCAGTGCTAATTTACAGGGAAATGAGCAGTACTTC.

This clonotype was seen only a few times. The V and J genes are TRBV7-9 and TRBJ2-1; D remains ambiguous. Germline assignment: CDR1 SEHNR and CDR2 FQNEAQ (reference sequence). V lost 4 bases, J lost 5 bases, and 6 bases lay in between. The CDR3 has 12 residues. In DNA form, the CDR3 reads TGTGCCAGCAGCTCCTACAACAATGAGCAGTTCTTC. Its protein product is CASSSYNNEQFF.

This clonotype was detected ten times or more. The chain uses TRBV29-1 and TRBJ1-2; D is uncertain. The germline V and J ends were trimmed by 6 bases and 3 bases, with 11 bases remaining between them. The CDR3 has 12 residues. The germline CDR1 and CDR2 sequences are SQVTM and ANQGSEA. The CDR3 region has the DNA TGCAGCGTCGAGACTACATACTATGGCTACACCTTC. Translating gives CSVETTYYGYTF.

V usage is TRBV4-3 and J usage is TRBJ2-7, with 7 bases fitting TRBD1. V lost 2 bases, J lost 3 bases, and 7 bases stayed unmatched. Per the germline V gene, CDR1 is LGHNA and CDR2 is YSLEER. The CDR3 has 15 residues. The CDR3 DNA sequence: TGCGCCAGCAGCCAACAGACAGGGCGTAGCTACGAGCAGTACTTC. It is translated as CASSQQTGRSYEQYF.

The CDR3 coding sequence is TGTGCCAGCAGCTTGGACCCCCAGGGGTACTACGAGCAGTACTTC. Translation: CASSLDPQGYYEQYF. The chain combines TRBV5-4 with TRBJ2-7; TRBD1 is a possible D gene (6 bases). The CDR3 covers 15 residues. Germline CDR1 reads SGHNT; CDR2 reads YYREEE (reference sequence). Deletions cut 0 bases from V and 3 bases from J, with 13 bases between. The whole variable domain, filled in from reference TRBV5-4 and TRBJ2-7, reads ETGVTQSPTHLIKTRGQQVTLRCSSQSGHNTVSWYQQALGQGPQFIFQYYREEENGRGNFPPRFSGLQFPNYSSELNVNALELDDSALYLCASSLDPQGYYEQYFGPGTRLTVT.

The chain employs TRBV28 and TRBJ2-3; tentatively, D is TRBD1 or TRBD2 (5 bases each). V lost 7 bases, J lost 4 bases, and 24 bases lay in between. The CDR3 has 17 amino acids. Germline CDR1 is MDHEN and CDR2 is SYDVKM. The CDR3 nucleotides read TGTGCCAGCAACTTCCACGGGGCAGCAATAAACTCAGATACGCAGTATTTT. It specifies CASNFHGAAINSDTQYF.

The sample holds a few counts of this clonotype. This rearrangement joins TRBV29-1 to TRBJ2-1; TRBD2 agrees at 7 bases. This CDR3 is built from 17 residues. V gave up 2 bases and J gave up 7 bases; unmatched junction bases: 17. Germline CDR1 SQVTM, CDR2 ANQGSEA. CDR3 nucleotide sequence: TGCAGCGTTGAAATGCCGGGGGAGGGAAGTTGGTGGAATGAGCAGTTCTTC. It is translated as CSVEMPGEGSWWNEQFF.

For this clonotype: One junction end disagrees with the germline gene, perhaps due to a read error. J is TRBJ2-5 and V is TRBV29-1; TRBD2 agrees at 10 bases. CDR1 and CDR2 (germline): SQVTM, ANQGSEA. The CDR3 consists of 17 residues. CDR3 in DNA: TGCACCGTTGAGGAAACTAGCGGGGAGGGGATCGGAGAGACCCAGTACTTC. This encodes CTVEETSGEGIGETQYF. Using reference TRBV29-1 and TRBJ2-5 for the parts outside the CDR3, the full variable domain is SAVISQKPSRDICQRGTSLTIQCQVDSQVTMMFWYRQQPGQSLTLIATANQGSEATYESGFVIDKFPISRPNLTFSTLTVSNMSPEDSSIYLCTVEETSGEGIGETQYFGPGTRLLVL.

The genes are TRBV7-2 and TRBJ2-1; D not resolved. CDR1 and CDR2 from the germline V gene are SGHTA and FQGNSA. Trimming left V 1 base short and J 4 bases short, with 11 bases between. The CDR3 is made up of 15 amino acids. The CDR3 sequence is CASSLGANQYNEQFF. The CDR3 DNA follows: TGTGCCAGCAGCTTAGGTGCCAACCAATACAATGAGCAGTTCTTC. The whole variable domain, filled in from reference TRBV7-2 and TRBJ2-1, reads GAGVSQSPSNKVTEKGKDVELRCDPISGHTALYWYRQSLGQGLEFLIYFQGNSAPDKSGLPSDRFSAERTGGSVSTLTIQRTQQEDSAVYLCASSLGANQYNEQFFGPGTRLTVL.

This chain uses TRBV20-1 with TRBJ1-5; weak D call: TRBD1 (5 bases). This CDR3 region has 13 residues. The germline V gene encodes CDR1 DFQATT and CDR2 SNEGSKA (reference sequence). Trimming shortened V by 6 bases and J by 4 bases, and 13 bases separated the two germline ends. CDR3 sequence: CSAPGRVNQPQHF. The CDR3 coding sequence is TGCAGTGCCCCGGGCAGGGTAAATCAGCCCCAGCATTTT.

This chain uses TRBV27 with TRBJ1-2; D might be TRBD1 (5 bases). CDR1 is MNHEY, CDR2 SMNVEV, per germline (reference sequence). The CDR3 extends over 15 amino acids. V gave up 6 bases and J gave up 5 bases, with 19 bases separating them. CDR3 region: CASSLNPRVGYGYTF. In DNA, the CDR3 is TGTGCCAGCAGCCTCAACCCCAGGGTGGGATATGGCTACACCTTC.

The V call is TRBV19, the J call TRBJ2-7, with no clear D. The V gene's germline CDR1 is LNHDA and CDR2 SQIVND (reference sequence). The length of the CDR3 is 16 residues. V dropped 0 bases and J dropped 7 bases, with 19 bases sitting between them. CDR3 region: CASSIDVGSAYNEQYF. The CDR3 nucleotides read TGTGCCAGTAGTATAGATGTTGGCTCCGCCTACAATGAGCAGTACTTC.

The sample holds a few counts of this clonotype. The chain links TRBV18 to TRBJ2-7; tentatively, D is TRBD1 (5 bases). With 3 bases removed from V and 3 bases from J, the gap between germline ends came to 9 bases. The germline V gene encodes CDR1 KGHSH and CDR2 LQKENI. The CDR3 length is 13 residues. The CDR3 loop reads CASSPGRDYEQYF. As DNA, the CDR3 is TGTGCCAGCTCACCCGGCAGGGACTACGAGCAGTACTTC. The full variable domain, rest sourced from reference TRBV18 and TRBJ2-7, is NAGVMQNPRHLVRRRGQEARLRCSPMKGHSHVYWYRQLPEEGLKFMVYLQKENIIDESGMPKERFSAEFPKEGPSILRIQQVVRGDSAAYFCASSPGRDYEQYFGPGTRLTVT.

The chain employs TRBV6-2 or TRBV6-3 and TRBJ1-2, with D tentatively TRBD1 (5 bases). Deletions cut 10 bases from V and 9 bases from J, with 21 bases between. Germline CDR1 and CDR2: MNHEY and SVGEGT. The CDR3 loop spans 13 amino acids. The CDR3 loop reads CATSKGQAASYTF. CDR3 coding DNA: TGTGCCACCAGCAAGGGGCAGGCGGCCAGCTACACCTTC.

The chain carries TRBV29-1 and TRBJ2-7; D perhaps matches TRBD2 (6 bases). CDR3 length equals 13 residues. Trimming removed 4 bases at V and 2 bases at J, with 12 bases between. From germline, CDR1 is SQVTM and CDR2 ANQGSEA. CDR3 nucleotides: TGCAGCGTTGCAGTGGCGGGAACCTACGAGCAGTACTTC. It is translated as CSVAVAGTYEQYF.

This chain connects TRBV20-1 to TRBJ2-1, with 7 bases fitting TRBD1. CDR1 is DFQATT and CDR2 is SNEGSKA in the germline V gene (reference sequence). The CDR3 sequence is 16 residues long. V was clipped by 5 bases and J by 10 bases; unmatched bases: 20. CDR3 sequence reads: CSAPKGAARGEGEQFF. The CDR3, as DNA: TGCAGTGCTCCTAAGGGGGCCGCCAGAGGAGAGGGAGAGCAGTTCTTC.

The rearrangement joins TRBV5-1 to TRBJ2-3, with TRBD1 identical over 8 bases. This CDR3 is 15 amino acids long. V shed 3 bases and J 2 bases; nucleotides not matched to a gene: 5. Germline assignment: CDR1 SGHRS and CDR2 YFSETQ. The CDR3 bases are TGCGCCAGCAGCTGGGGGACAGGAATCACAGATACGCAGTATTTT. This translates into CASSWGTGITDTQYF.

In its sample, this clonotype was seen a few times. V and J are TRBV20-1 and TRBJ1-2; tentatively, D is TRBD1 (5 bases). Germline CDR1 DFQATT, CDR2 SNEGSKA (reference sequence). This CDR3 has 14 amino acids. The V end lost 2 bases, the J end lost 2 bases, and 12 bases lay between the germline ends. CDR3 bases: TGCAGTGCTAGAAGTCAGGGCAGAAACTATGGCTACACCTTC. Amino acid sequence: CSARSQGRNYGYTF.

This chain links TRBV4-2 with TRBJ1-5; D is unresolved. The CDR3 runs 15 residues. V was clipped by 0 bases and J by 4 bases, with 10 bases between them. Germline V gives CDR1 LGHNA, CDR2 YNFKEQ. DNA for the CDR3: TGTGCCAGCAGCCAAGATAGGTTGGATAATCAGCCCCAGCATTTT. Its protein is CASSQDRLDNQPQHF.

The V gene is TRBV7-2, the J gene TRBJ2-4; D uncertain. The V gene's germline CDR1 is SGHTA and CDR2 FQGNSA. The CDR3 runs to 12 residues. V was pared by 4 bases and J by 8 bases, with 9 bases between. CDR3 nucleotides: TGTGCCAGCAGCTCTACACGGGACATTCAGTACTTC. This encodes CASSSTRDIQYF.

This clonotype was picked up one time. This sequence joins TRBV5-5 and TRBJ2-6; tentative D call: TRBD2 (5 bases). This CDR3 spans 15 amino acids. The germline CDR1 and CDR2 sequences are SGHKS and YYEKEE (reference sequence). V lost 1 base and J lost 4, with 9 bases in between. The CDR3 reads CASSLRGFGANVLTF. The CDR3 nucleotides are TGTGCCAGCAGCTTGCGCGGGTTCGGGGCCAACGTCCTGACTTTC.

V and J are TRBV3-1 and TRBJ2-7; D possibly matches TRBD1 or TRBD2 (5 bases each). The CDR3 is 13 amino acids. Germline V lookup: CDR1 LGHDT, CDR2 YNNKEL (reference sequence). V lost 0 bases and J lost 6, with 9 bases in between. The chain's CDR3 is CASSQDGGGEQYF. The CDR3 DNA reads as TGTGCCAGCAGCCAAGATGGGGGTGGCGAGCAGTACTTC.

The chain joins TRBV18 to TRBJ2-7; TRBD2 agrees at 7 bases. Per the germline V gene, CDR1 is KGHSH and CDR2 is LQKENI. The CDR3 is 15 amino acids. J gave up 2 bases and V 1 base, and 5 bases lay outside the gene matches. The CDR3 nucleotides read TGTGCCAGCTCACCACAGGGGAGGGCCACCTACGAGCAGTACTTC. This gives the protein CASSPQGRATYEQYF.

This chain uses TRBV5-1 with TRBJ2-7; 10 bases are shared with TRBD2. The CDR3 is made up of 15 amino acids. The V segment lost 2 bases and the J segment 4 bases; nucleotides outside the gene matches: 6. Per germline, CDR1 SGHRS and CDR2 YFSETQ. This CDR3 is CASSFLAGEGYEQYF. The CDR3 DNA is TGCGCCAGCAGCTTCCTAGCGGGAGAAGGGTACGAGCAGTACTTC. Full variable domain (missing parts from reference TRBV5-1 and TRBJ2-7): KAGVTQTPRYLIKTRGQQVTLSCSPISGHRSVSWYQQTPGQGLQFLFEYFSETQRNKGNFPGRFSGRQFSNSRSEMNVSTLELGDSALYLCASSFLAGEGYEQYFGPGTRLTVT.

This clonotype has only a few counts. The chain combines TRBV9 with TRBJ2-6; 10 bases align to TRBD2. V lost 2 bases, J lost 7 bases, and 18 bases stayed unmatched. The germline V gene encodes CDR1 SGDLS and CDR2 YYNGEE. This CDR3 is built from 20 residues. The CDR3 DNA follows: TGTGCCAGCAGCGTCCTCCCCGTTCTAGCGGGGGCCGAGGGAGCCAACGTCCTGACTTTC. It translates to CASSVLPVLAGAEGANVLTF.